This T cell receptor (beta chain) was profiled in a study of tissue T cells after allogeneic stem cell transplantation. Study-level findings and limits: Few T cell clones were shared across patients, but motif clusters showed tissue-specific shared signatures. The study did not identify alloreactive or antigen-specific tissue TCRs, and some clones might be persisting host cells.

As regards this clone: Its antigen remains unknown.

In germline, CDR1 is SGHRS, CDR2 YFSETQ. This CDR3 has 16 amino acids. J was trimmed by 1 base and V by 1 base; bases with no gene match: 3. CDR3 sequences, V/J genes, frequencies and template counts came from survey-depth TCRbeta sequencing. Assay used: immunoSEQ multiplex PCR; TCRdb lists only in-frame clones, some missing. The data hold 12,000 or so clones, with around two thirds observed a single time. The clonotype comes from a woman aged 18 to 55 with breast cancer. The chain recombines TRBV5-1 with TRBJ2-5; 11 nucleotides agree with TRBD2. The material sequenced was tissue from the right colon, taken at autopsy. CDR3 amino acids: CASSLSGTSGQETQYF. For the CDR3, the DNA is TGCGCCAGCAGCTTGTCCGGGACTAGCGGCCAAGAGACCCAGTACTTC.